This T cell receptor beta chain was identified in a study of OX40 agonist ivuxolimab in advanced cancers. Study-wide results and limits: Expanded clones tended on average to be more numerous among CD8+ T cells than CD4+.

Germline lookup yields CDR1 SGHDT and CDR2 YYEEEE. Unmatched junction bases numbered 13, after V lost 4 bases and J lost 3 bases. The CDR3 length is 16 residues. Samples of blood were obtained at baseline, on cycle 4 day 1, and on cycle 7 day 1. Clones were read by immunoSEQ multiplex PCR, and TCRdb kept only the in-frame ones, dropping some. The sample holds about 73,000 clones, around 84% seen once. A word on this clone: Its antigen remains unidentified.

Sequences were derived from CD4+ or CD8+ T cells sorted from blood, sampled in a trial of the OX40 agonist ivuxolimab. The chain is built from TRBV5-6 and TRBJ2-7, with 7 bases fitting TRBD1. The receptor was derived from an adult with an advanced solid tumor such as melanoma, head and neck, liver or kidney cancer. CDR3 DNA sequence: TGTGCCAGCAGCCCTCGGGGAGTAGGGGGCTACTACGAGCAGTACTTC. It codes for CASSPRGVGGYYEQYF.